The clone carrying this TCR beta chain was detected ten times or more. Its specificity is unknown. This entry comes from a study of CD8 T cells in ankylosing spondylitis. Study-wide findings and caveats: What appeared characteristic of ankylosing spondylitis blood was a TCR beta motif of 7 or 8 highly homologous variants.

One entry per CDR3 protein, called by TCRdb with MiXCR from the 5' RACE reads. The data hold about 190,000 distinct CDR3 sequences, with 13% observed a single time. The V and J ends lost 2 bases and 6 bases respectively, with 9 bases between them. Germline V gene lookup returns CDR1 MNHEY and CDR2 SMNVEV (reference sequence). This CDR3 region has 13 residues. V and J are TRBV27 and TRBJ2-3; D possibly corresponds to TRBD2 (5 bases). The source of this sequence is a female donor with ankylosing spondylitis or in good health (not recorded which). The sequenced sample was blood, either unsorted or a sorted T cell fraction (not recorded which). CDR3 coding DNA: TGTGCCAGCAGTTTAAGAGGCGGGGATACGCAGTATTTT. This sequence encodes CASSLRGGDTQYF.